This T cell receptor beta chain was recovered during a study of shared clonotypes between healthy human individuals. Study overall: Three CD4 naive, three CD4 memory, two CD8 naive and one CD8 memory plate were used per donor.

The data were produced by immunoSEQ multiplex PCR, yet TCRdb's version contains in-frame clones alone and is incomplete. Here the sample spans some 2.4 million clones, over 85% being singletons. Donors were healthy HIV-negative adults without recently reported acute infections or vaccinations. This CDR3 is built from 18 residues. V lost 0 bases to trimming and J lost 3 bases; unmatched junction nucleotides: 10. Germline CDR1 is SGHNT and CDR2 is YYREEE (reference sequence). Specimen: naive CD4+ T cells from PBMCs. The subset here: CD45RA+ positively selected. The receptor was isolated from a man between 18 and 35 years old in good health. Some clones in this sample may be carry-over from other donors' samples. The rearrangement links TRBV5-4 to TRBJ2-7, with 12 bases aligning to TRBD2. CDR3 sequence reads: CASSLAVLAGGQIYEQYF. The CDR3 region has the DNA TGTGCCAGCAGCTTGGCCGTACTAGCGGGAGGACAAATCTACGAGCAGTACTTC.